The entry below describes one T cell receptor beta chain. After removal of 7 bases from V and 2 bases from J, the junction contained 5 bases not matched to a gene. Germline lookup yields CDR1 SGHRS and CDR2 YFSETQ. The CDR3 is 14 residues long. This entry comes from a study of cytomegalovirus exposure and HLA in healthy donors. A multiplex PCR was run with 60 Vbeta primers and 13 Jbeta primers. Some clones are missing from TCRdb's copy, which holds only in-frame ones; the method was immunoSEQ multiplex PCR. The sample records 45,000 to 65,000 clones, roughly 82% being singletons. The V and J genes are TRBV5-1 and TRBJ2-3; 9 nucleotides line up with TRBD2. This sequence was found in a man aged 25 to 40 in good health and CMV-seronegative. The source material was PBMCs. The CDR3 coding sequence is TGCGCCAGCGGATTAGCGGGAGACACAGATACGCAGTATTTT. It codes for CASGLAGDTDTQYF.